These 31 T cell receptor beta chains originate from one sample sequenced in a study of control samples from healthy donors and cancer patients. Only in-frame clones appear in the TCRdb table, and some are missing; sequencing was by immunoSEQ multiplex PCR. The sample has 180,000 or so clones, just under 95% seen once. Sequences were obtained from blood. These receptor sequences come from a woman between 55 and 75 years old in good health.

This clone was observed a handful of times. As DNA, the CDR3 is TGTGCCAGTAGCAAGGACGGAACGATGAACACTGAAGCTTTCTTT. Translated, it gives CASSKDGTMNTEAFF. The chain couples TRBV19 to TRBJ1-1; D gene unclear. Looked up from germline, CDR1 is LNHDA and CDR2 is SQIVND (reference sequence). V shed 6 bases and J shed 0 bases, with 14 bases lying between them. CDR3 length equals 15 residues.

The chain carries TRBV28 and TRBJ1-3, with D tentatively TRBD1 (6 bases). Trimming removed 4 bases at V and 0 bases at J, with 10 bases between. The CDR3 runs 15 residues. Germline values: CDR1 MDHEN, CDR2 SYDVKM. CDR3 bases: TGTGCCAGCAGTTGGCCAGGGGCCTCTGGAAACACCATATATTTT. The encoded protein is CASSWPGASGNTIYF.

The rearrangement uses TRBV2 and TRBJ1-1, with a tentative D call TRBD1 (6 bases). The CDR3 length is 14 residues. The germline CDR1 and CDR2 sequences are SNHLY and FYNNEI. V gave up 1 base and J gave up 1 base, with 7 bases separating them. As DNA, the CDR3 is TGTGCCAGCAGTGAAGAGGGGGAGAACACTGAAGCTTTCTTT. This translates into CASSEEGENTEAFF. Variable domain in full (rest from reference TRBV2 and TRBJ1-1): EPEVTQTPSHQVTQMGQEVILRCVPISNHLYFYWYRQILGQKVEFLVSFYNNEISEKSEIFDDQFSVERPDGSNFTLKIRSTKLEDSAMYFCASSEEGENTEAFFGQGTRLTVV.

The chain recombines TRBV6-5 with TRBJ2-3, with 10 bases identical to TRBD1. The CDR3 consists of 15 residues. In germline, CDR1 is MNHEY, CDR2 SVGAGI. Trimming at V came to 0 bases and at J to 7 bases, leaving 4 bases not matched to a gene. As DNA, the CDR3 is TGTGCCAGCAGTTACTCGATGGGACAGGGGAATACGCAGTATTTT. Encoded protein: CASSYSMGQGNTQYF.

The chain employs TRBV27 and TRBJ2-2, with D perhaps given as TRBD1 or TRBD2 (5 bases each). This CDR3 contains 16 residues. Germline V lookup: CDR1 MNHEY, CDR2 SMNVEV (reference sequence). The V gene lost 0 bases and the J gene lost 0 bases, with 8 bases spanning the gap. The CDR3 sequence: CASSLSGRTNTGELFF. CDR3 coding DNA: TGTGCCAGCAGTTTATCGGGACGGACGAACACCGGGGAGCTGTTTTTT.

This chain connects TRBV3-1 (or the pseudogene TRBV3-2) to TRBJ1-2; weak D call: TRBD1 (6 bases). The germline CDR1 and CDR2 sequences are LGHDT and YNNKEL (reference sequence). CDR3 size: 13 residues. Trimming took off 8 bases at V and 5 bases at J, with 15 bases between the two ends. Here the CDR3 DNA reads TGTGCCAGCGAGGGGGACGGCGCATATGGCTACACCTTC. As protein: CASEGDGAYGYTF.

The rearrangement links TRBV3-1 (or the pseudogene TRBV3-2) to TRBJ2-5; D not certain. Between the trimmed V and J ends, which lost 3 bases and 5 bases, there was a span of 10 bases. CDR1 LGHDT and CDR2 YNNKEL come from the germline V gene (reference sequence). This CDR3 region has 13 residues. The CDR3 DNA follows: TGTGCCAGCAGCCATCGGACGTTGGAGACCCAGTACTTC. This encodes CASSHRTLETQYF.

The V and J genes are TRBV19 and TRBJ2-5; D perhaps matches TRBD1 (6 bases). This CDR3 region has 16 residues. The V gene lost 5 bases and the J gene lost 2 bases, with 18 bases spanning the gap. The V gene's germline CDR1 is LNHDA and CDR2 SQIVND (reference sequence). The CDR3 nucleotides are TGTGCCAGTAGTCCCGGACAGTATGGAGGACAAGAGACCCAGTACTTC. This translates into CASSPGQYGGQETQYF.

This chain links TRBV11-2 with TRBJ1-1, with unresolved D. Germline V gene data show CDR1 as SGHAT and CDR2 as FQNNGV. V was pared by 3 bases and J by 1 base, with 15 bases between. The CDR3 has 16 amino acids. The chain's CDR3 is CASSFPQRAANTEAFF. DNA for the CDR3: TGTGCCAGCAGCTTCCCCCAGAGAGCAGCGAACACTGAAGCTTTCTTT. Looking up the rest from reference TRBV11-2 and TRBJ1-1 gives the full variable domain: EAGVAQSPRYKIIEKRQSVAFWCNPISGHATLYWYQQILGQGPKLLIQFQNNGVVDDSQLPKDRFSAERLKGVDSTLKIQPAKLEDSAVYLCASSFPQRAANTEAFFGQGTRLTVV.

In regard to this clone: A junction boundary mismatches the germline segment, possibly from a read error. The rearrangement uses TRBV7-7 and TRBJ2-1, with TRBD1 matching 9 bases. In germline, CDR1 is SSHAT, CDR2 FNYEAQ (reference sequence). The length of the CDR3 is 17 residues. CDR3 loop: CASSLGTPGQGGNEQFF. For the CDR3, the DNA is TGTGCTAGCAGCTTAGGTACCCCGGGACAGGGTGGCAATGAGCAGTTCTTC.

The chain employs TRBV5-4 and TRBJ2-3; D is unresolved. The CDR3 consists of 16 residues. Germline CDR1 reads SGHNT; CDR2 reads YYREEE (reference sequence). With 0 bases removed from V and 0 bases from J, the gap between germline ends came to 11 bases. As DNA, the CDR3 is TGTGCCAGCAGCTTGGGTGGGGTTCGAAGCACAGATACGCAGTATTTT. Residues: CASSLGGVRSTDTQYF.

The chain employs TRBV7-9 and TRBJ2-7; no definite D call. The germline gives CDR1 SEHNR, CDR2 FQNEAQ (reference sequence). The CDR3 covers 14 residues. V was shortened by 1 base and J by 2 bases, with 9 bases between the two germline ends. The CDR3 sequence is CASSLGHIPYEQYF. The CDR3 DNA sequence: TGTGCCAGCAGCTTAGGACACATTCCCTACGAGCAGTACTTC.

The chain carries TRBV11-3 and TRBJ2-5; a weak D match, TRBD2 (5 bases). Trimming removed 1 base from V and 1 base from J, with 16 bases in between. Germline CDR1 SGHNT, CDR2 YENEEA. The CDR3 is 17 amino acids. CDR3 amino acids: CASSLAVGSAGQETQYF. The CDR3 coding sequence is TGTGCCAGCAGCTTAGCAGTGGGGAGCGCAGGCCAAGAGACCCAGTACTTC.

This chain joins TRBV10-3 and TRBJ1-2; 8 bases fit TRBD1. The germline V gene encodes CDR1 ENHRY and CDR2 SYGVKD. The CDR3 contains 13 residues. V trimming: 10 bases; J trimming: 3 bases; junction bases outside the gene matches: 7. The CDR3 bases are TGTGCCAGCGGACAGGGTCTCGACTATGGCTACACCTTC. Translation: CASGQGLDYGYTF.

The V gene is TRBV6-5, the J gene TRBJ1-3, with D unclear. In germline, CDR1 is MNHEY, CDR2 SVGAGI. V lost 8 bases to trimming and J lost 5 bases, with 13 bases between them. The CDR3 is made up of 13 amino acids. The CDR3 sequence is CASSTTRRNTIYF. Written as DNA, the CDR3 is TGTGCCAGCTCCACTACTCGGAGAAACACCATATATTTT.

This sequence joins TRBV15 and TRBJ1-5; D not resolved. Germline-derived CDR1 and CDR2 are LNHNV and YYDKDF (reference sequence). The CDR3 runs 12 residues. With 4 bases removed from V and 11 bases from J, the gap between germline ends came to 12 bases. CDR3 sequence reads: CATSKEARAQHF. The CDR3 nucleotides are TGTGCCACCAGCAAAGAGGCACGGGCCCAGCATTTT.

The V gene is TRBV7-2, the J gene TRBJ1-2; no clear D. Germline loops: CDR1 SGHTA, CDR2 FQGNSA. Trimming took off 5 bases at V and 0 bases at J, with 10 bases between the two ends. The CDR3 totals 14 residues. The CDR3, as DNA: TGTGCCAGCAGCACGGGGAACACTAACTATGGCTACACCTTC. Protein: CASSTGNTNYGYTF.

The rearrangement uses TRBV15 and TRBJ1-4, with D possibly matching TRBD1 (6 bases). CDR1 LNHNV and CDR2 YYDKDF come from the germline V gene (reference sequence). Trimming stripped 2 bases from V and 6 bases from J, with 13 bases between. The CDR3 is made up of 15 amino acids. CDR3 nucleotides: TGTGCCACCAGCAGATCCGGGACATCCCATGAAAAACTGTTTTTT. Translated, it gives CATSRSGTSHEKLFF.

The chain couples TRBV11-2 to TRBJ1-1, with unresolved D. Trimming took off 0 bases at V and 1 base at J, with 12 bases between the two ends. Germline V CDR1 and CDR2: SGHAT, FQNNGV. The CDR3 loop spans 16 amino acids. CDR3 residues: CASSLDPPTENTEAFF. The CDR3 DNA follows: TGTGCCAGCAGCTTAGACCCCCCGACTGAGAACACTGAAGCTTTCTTT.

The V call is TRBV7-3, the J call TRBJ2-1; D tentatively fits TRBD1 or TRBD2 (5 bases each). This CDR3 region has 15 residues. Trimming cost V 8 bases and J 6 bases, with 20 bases left between them. From germline, CDR1 is SGHTA and CDR2 FQGTGA. CDR3 region: CASGPGPRGVNEQFF. CDR3 in DNA: TGTGCCAGCGGACCGGGACCCCGTGGGGTCAATGAGCAGTTCTTC.

The gene calls are TRBV19 and TRBJ1-6; no definite D call. The CDR3 is made up of 14 amino acids. V was clipped by 3 bases and J by 7 bases, with 10 bases between them. The V gene's germline CDR1 is LNHDA and CDR2 SQIVND (reference sequence). The CDR3 spells CASSIYDGNSPLHF. CDR3 in DNA: TGTGCCAGTAGTATTTACGACGGGAATTCACCCCTCCACTTT.

The chain links TRBV30 to TRBJ2-5; D gene ambiguous. Trimming pared 1 base from V and 2 bases from J, leaving 5 bases between. CDR3 length: 12 amino acids. Germline-derived CDR1 and CDR2 are GTSNPN and SVGIG (reference sequence). CDR3 bases: TGTGCCTGGAGTGATAAGCAAGAGACCCAGTACTTC. Protein: CAWSDKQETQYF.

The V gene is TRBV6-2 or TRBV6-3, the J gene TRBJ1-4; D not certain. Trimming pared 5 bases from V and 0 bases from J, leaving 10 bases between. Looked up from germline, CDR1 is MNHEY and CDR2 is SVGEGT. The CDR3 covers 15 residues. The CDR3 spells CASSVHAATNEKLFF. CDR3 bases: TGTGCCAGCAGTGTACATGCTGCAACTAATGAAAAACTGTTTTTT.

This chain links TRBV11-3 with TRBJ2-4; D call uncertain. The V gene's germline CDR1 is SGHNT and CDR2 YENEEA. CDR3 length: 14 residues. Trimming left V 1 base short and J 3 bases short, with 7 bases between. The CDR3 loop reads CASSLGGDKNIQYF. In DNA, the CDR3 is TGTGCCAGCAGCTTAGGCGGCGACAAAAACATTCAGTACTTC.

The chain combines TRBV3-1 (or the pseudogene TRBV3-2) with TRBJ2-3; 10 bases are shared with TRBD2. The CDR3 is made up of 18 amino acids. Germline V lookup: CDR1 LGHDT, CDR2 YNNKEL (reference sequence). The ends lost 0 bases at V and 3 bases at J; junction bases unmatched: 9. The CDR3 reads CASSQELASGGNTDTQYF. The CDR3 coding sequence is TGTGCCAGCAGCCAAGAGCTTGCTAGCGGGGGTAATACAGATACGCAGTATTTT.

This clone was observed once. The chain has TRBV11-2 and TRBJ2-1, with a possible D match to TRBD2 (5 bases). The V end was cut by 3 bases, the J end by 2 bases, with 14 bases between. From germline, CDR1 is SGHAT and CDR2 FQNNGV. This CDR3 spans 16 amino acids. The CDR3 is CASSFLGRGAYNEQFF. The CDR3 DNA reads as TGTGCCAGCAGCTTCTTAGGACGGGGAGCCTACAATGAGCAGTTCTTC.

This clone showed up just a few times. The chain uses TRBV2 and TRBJ1-1; TRBD1 might be the D (6 bases). The CDR3 covers 12 residues. The V end was cut by 7 bases, the J end by 11 bases, with 17 bases between. Germline CDR1 is SNHLY and CDR2 is FYNNEI. Written as DNA, the CDR3 is TGTGCCAGCATACTTGAGGGGGGACTGGCTTTCTTT. Amino acids: CASILEGGLAFF. Using reference TRBV2 and TRBJ1-1 for the parts outside the CDR3, the full variable domain is EPEVTQTPSHQVTQMGQEVILRCVPISNHLYFYWYRQILGQKVEFLVSFYNNEISEKSEIFDDQFSVERPDGSNFTLKIRSTKLEDSAMYFCASILEGGLAFFGQGTRLTVV.

This chain links TRBV18 with TRBJ2-7; the D is unclear. The V and J ends lost 0 bases and 5 bases respectively, with 11 bases between them. The CDR3 loop spans 14 amino acids. Per the germline V gene, CDR1 is KGHSH and CDR2 is LQKENI. The CDR3 here is CASSPPGSPHEQYF. The CDR3 DNA sequence: TGTGCCAGCTCACCACCTGGCAGTCCCCACGAGCAGTACTTC.

The chain joins TRBV7-8 to TRBJ1-3; D is unresolved. CDR1 is SGHVS, CDR2 FQNEAQ, per germline. Trimming removed 2 bases at V and 0 bases at J, with 5 bases between. The CDR3 extends over 14 amino acids. The CDR3 DNA reads as TGTGCCAGCAGCTTAACGACCTCTGGAAACACCATATATTTT. It codes for CASSLTTSGNTIYF.

The genes are TRBV7-9 and TRBJ1-1; D gene unclear. This CDR3 is 15 amino acids long. Germline V CDR1 and CDR2: SEHNR, FQNEAQ (reference sequence). The V gene lost 5 bases and the J gene lost 0 bases, with 13 bases spanning the gap. This CDR3 reads CASSPVDLLNTEAFF. The CDR3 DNA is TGTGCCAGCAGCCCCGTTGACCTCCTGAACACTGAAGCTTTCTTT. Drawing the rest from reference TRBV7-9 and TRBJ1-1, the complete variable domain is DTGVSQNPRHKITKRGQNVTFRCDPISEHNRLYWYRQTLGQGPEFLTYFQNEAQLEKSRLLSDRFSAERPKGSFSTLEIQRTEQGDSAMYLCASSPVDLLNTEAFFGQGTRLTVV.

CDR3 residues: CASTEGPSTNEKLFF. The CDR3 nucleotides read TGTGCCAGCACCGAGGGGCCTTCAACTAATGAAAAACTGTTTTTT. The V and J genes are TRBV7-2 and TRBJ1-4; possibly TRBD1 for D (5 bases). From germline, CDR1 is SGHTA and CDR2 FQGNSA. The CDR3 contains 15 residues. V lost 7 bases and J 0 bases, leaving 12 bases between the germline ends. The variable domain in full, completed from reference TRBV7-2 and TRBJ1-4, reads GAGVSQSPSNKVTEKGKDVELRCDPISGHTALYWYRQSLGQGLEFLIYFQGNSAPDKSGLPSDRFSAERTGGSVSTLTIQRTQQEDSAVYLCASTEGPSTNEKLFFGSGTQLSVL.